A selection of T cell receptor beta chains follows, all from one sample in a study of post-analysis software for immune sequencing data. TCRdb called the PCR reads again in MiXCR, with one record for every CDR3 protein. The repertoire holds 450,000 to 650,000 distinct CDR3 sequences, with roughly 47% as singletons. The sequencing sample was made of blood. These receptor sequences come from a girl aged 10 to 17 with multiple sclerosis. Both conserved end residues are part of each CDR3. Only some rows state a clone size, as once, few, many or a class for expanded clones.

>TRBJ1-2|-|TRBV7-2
CASSLESGAQLYGYTF
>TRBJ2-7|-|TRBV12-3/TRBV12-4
CASSSFSGSFDEQYF
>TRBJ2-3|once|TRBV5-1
CASFRGGASTDTQYF
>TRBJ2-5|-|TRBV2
CASTFGGGPLEETQYF
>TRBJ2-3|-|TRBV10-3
CAISESIGGWKDTQYF
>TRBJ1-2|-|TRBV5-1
CASGVTGVVYGYTF
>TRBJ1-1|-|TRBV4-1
CASSQPRRGPNTEAFF
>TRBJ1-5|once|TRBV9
CACLNQPQHF
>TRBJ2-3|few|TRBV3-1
CASSQGLAGVSTDTQYF
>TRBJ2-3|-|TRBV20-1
CSAPTLAGFTDTQYF
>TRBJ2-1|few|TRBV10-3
CAISEYLAGHNEQFF
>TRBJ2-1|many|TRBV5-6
CASSLARLAAYNEQFF
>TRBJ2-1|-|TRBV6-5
CASSRLAGGSYNEQFF
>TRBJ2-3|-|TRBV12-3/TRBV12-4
CASSRTGASTDTQYF
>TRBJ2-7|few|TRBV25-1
CASRLTASYEQYF
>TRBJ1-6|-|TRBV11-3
CASSLSPDSPISPLHF
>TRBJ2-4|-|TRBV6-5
CASRPGLSKNIQYF
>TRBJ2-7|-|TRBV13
CASSSDFVGGYGQYF
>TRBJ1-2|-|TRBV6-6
CASSYQTNYGYTF